The 8 T cell receptor beta chains below were found in one sample sequenced in a study of a mutant IDH1 vaccine in newly diagnosed glioma. No cognate antigen is known for these TCRs. The repertoire was sequenced with immunoSEQ multiplex PCR; TCRdb's copy has only in-frame clones and lacks some. The table has 73,000 or so clones, approximately 84% seen once. The time point is: week 35, safety follow-up. Vaccinated patients received 300 ug of mutant IDH1 20-mer peptide per dose, with topical imiquimod. The sample in question was PBMCs, obtained from a glioma patient whose treatment included an IDH1 peptide vaccine. Receptors originate from a man aged 18 to 35 with glioma.

The chain carries TRBV4-3 and TRBJ1-6, with TRBD1 identical over 7 bases. J gave up 7 bases and V 0 bases, and 3 bases lay outside the gene matches. Germline V gene sequence: CDR1 LGHNA, CDR2 YSLEER. This CDR3 region has 15 residues. CDR3: CASSQDVQGNSPLHF. The CDR3 bases are TGCGCCAGCAGCCAAGACGTACAGGGGAATTCACCCCTCCACTTT.

Concerning this clone itself: Other DNA variants within this sample encode the same CDR3. The chain joins TRBV7-3 to TRBJ2-1; possible D gene TRBD2, 6 bases. The CDR3 contains 13 residues. V was clipped by 5 bases and J by 7 bases, with 12 bases between them. Germline V gene sequence: CDR1 SGHTA, CDR2 FQGTGA. CDR3 coding DNA: TGTGCCAGCAGCCTTGGAGGGGAAAATGAGCAGTTCTTC. Amino acid sequence: CASSLGGENEQFF.

This chain uses TRBV18 with TRBJ1-3; D not resolved. This CDR3 contains 17 residues. Germline V gene data show CDR1 as KGHSH and CDR2 as LQKENI. With 1 base removed from V and 0 bases from J, the gap between germline ends came to 13 bases. Here the CDR3 DNA reads TGTGCCAGCTCACCACGGTTCAGTGGGAGCTCTGGAAACACCATATATTTT. This encodes CASSPRFSGSSGNTIYF.

V is TRBV11-1 and J is TRBJ2-5, with D unclear. V lost 5 bases and J lost 1, with 5 bases in between. Per germline, CDR1 SGHAT and CDR2 FQDESV (reference sequence). The CDR3 spans 12 residues. CDR3 DNA: TGTGCCAGCAGCGCTATCCAAGAGACCCAGTACTTC. Translation: CASSAIQETQYF.

The rearrangement joins TRBV19 to TRBJ1-2; no clear D. The V and J ends lost 5 bases and 10 bases respectively, with 14 bases between them. Germline CDR1 LNHDA, CDR2 SQIVND (reference sequence). There are 12 residues in the CDR3. The CDR3 protein is CASSFVGLDYTF. CDR3 DNA: TGTGCCAGTAGTTTCGTGGGCCTTGACTACACCTTC.

The chain uses TRBV7-9 and TRBJ1-6; D may be TRBD1 (5 bases). Germline V lookup: CDR1 SEHNR, CDR2 FQNEAQ (reference sequence). V lost 6 bases to trimming and J lost 0 bases, with 15 bases between them. CDR3 length equals 17 residues. The DNA of the CDR3 is TGTGCCAGCAGTGAGACAGTTCTCCCCTCCTATAATTCACCCCTCCACTTT. This codes for CASSETVLPSYNSPLHF.

This chain uses TRBV19 with TRBJ2-7, with D possibly matching TRBD1 (5 bases). The CDR3 has 15 residues. Looked up from germline, CDR1 is LNHDA and CDR2 is SQIVND (reference sequence). V lost 3 bases, J lost 1 base, and 13 bases lay in between. The CDR3 bases are TGTGCCAGTAGTATTGGACATGCTCCTTCCTACGAGCAGTACTTC. It yields the protein CASSIGHAPSYEQYF.

This rearrangement joins TRBV5-1 to TRBJ2-1, with TRBD2 matching over 7 bases. Germline assignment: CDR1 SGHRS and CDR2 YFSETQ. CDR3 length: 15 residues. V dropped 3 bases and J dropped 2; count of bases not matched to a gene: 5. The DNA of the CDR3 is TGCGCCAGCAGCTGGCCGCGGGAGACCTACAATGAGCAGTTCTTC. This sequence encodes CASSWPRETYNEQFF.